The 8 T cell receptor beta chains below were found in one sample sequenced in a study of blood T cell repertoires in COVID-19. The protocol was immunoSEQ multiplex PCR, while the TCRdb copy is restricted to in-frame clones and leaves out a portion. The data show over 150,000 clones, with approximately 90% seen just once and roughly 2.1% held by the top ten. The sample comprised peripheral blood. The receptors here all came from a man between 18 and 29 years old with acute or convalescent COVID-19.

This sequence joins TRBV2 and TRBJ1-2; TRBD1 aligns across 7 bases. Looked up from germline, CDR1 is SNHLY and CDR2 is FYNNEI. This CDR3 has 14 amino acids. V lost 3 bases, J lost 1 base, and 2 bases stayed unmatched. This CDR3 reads CASSETGSNYGYTF. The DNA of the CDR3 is TGTGCCAGCAGTGAGACAGGGAGTAACTATGGCTACACCTTC.

Here the CDR3 reads CASSPQTGYGYTF. The CDR3 bases are TGTGCCAGCAGCCCCCAAACAGGGTACGGCTACACCTTC. This chain links TRBV3-1 (or the pseudogene TRBV3-2) with TRBJ1-2, with D perhaps TRBD1 (6 bases). V shed 4 bases and J shed 8 bases, with 14 bases lying between them. The length of the CDR3 is 13 residues. CDR1 and CDR2 (germline): LGHDT, YNNKEL (reference sequence).

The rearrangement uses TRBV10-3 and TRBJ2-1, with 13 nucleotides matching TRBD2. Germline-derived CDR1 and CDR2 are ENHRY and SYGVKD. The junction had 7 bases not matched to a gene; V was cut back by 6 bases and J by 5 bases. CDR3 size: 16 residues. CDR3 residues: CAIRTLAGGPDNEQFF. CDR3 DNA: TGTGCCATCAGGACACTAGCGGGGGGGCCCGACAATGAGCAGTTCTTC.

The CDR3 spells CASSLGTYTDTQYF. CDR3 nucleotide sequence: TGTGCCAGCAGCTTAGGGACATACACAGATACGCAGTATTTT. The chain uses TRBV7-9 and TRBJ2-3; D is possibly TRBD1 (5 bases). Germline assignment: CDR1 SEHNR and CDR2 FQNEAQ (reference sequence). The V gene lost 1 base and the J gene lost 2 bases, with 7 bases spanning the gap. The CDR3 totals 14 residues.

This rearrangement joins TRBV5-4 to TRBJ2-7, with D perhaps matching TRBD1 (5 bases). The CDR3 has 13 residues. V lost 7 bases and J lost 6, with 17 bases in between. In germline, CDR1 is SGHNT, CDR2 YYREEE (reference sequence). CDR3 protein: CASVDSPFAEQYF. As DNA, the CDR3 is TGTGCCAGCGTTGACAGTCCTTTCGCCGAGCAGTACTTC.

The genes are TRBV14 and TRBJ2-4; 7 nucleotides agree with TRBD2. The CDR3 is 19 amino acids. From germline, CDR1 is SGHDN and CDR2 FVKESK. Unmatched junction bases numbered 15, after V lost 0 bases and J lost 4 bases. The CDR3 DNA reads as TGTGCCAGCAGCCAAGAGGCTCTGGGGGAGGGATGGCGAAAAAACATTCAGTACTTC. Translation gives CASSQEALGEGWRKNIQYF.

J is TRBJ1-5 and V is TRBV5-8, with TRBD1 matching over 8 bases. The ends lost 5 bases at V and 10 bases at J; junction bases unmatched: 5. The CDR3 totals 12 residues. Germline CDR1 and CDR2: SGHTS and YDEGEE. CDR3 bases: TGTGCCAGCAGTTTTACAGGGGGTCCCCAGCATTTT. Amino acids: CASSFTGGPQHF.

The CDR3, as DNA: TGTGCCCGACAGGGAAGGGCATTCGGAAACACCATATATTTT. Protein: CARQGRAFGNTIYF. The chain carries TRBV30 and TRBJ1-3, with 7 bases aligning to TRBD1. From germline, CDR1 is GTSNPN and CDR2 SVGIG (reference sequence). V trimming: 8 bases; J trimming: 4 bases; junction bases outside the gene matches: 11. The CDR3 spans 14 residues.